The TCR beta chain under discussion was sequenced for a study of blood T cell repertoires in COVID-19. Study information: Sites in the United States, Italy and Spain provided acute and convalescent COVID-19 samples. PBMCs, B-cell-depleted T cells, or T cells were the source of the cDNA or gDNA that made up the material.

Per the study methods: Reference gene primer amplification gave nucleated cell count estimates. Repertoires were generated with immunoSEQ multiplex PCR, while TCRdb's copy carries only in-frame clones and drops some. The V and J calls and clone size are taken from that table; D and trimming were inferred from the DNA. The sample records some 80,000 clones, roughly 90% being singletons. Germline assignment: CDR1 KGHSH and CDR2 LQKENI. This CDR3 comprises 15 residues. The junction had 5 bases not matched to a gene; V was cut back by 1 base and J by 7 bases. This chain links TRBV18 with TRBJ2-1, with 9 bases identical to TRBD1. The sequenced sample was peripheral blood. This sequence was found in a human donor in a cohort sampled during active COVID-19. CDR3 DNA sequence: TGTGCCAGCTCACCACAAGCGACAGGGGGGAATGAGCAGTTCTTC. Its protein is CASSPQATGGNEQFF. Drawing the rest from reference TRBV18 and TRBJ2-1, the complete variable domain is NAGVMQNPRHLVRRRGQEARLRCSPMKGHSHVYWYRQLPEEGLKFMVYLQKENIIDESGMPKERFSAEFPKEGPSILRIQQVVRGDSAAYFCASSPQATGGNEQFFGPGTRLTVL.